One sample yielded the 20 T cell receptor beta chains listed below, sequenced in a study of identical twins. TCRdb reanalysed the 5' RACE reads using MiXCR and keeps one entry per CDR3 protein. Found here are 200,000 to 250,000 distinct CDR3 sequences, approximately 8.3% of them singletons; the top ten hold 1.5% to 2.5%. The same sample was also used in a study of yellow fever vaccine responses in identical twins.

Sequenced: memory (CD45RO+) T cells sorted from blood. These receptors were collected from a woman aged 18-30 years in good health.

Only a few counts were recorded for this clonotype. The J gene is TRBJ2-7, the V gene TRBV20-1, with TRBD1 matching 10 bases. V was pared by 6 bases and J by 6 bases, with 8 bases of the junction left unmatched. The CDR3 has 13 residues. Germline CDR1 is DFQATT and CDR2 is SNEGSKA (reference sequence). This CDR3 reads CSAWRTGGSEQYF. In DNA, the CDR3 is TGCAGTGCCTGGAGGACAGGGGGGAGCGAGCAGTACTTC.

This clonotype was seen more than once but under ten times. For the CDR3, the DNA is TGTGCCAGCAGCCAAGCGGGAGGGCCCAAAAATGAGCAGTTCTTC. Its protein product is CASSQAGGPKNEQFF. The chain has TRBV3-1 and TRBJ2-1; TRBD2 agrees at 8 bases. Germline-derived CDR1 and CDR2 are LGHDT and YNNKEL (reference sequence). This CDR3 region has 15 residues. Losses at the gene ends were 1 base for V and 7 bases for J; bases not matched to a gene: 6.

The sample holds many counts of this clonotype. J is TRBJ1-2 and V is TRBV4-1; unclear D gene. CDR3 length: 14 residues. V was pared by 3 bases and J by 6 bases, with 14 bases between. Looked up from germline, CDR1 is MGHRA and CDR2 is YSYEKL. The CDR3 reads CASSHSSRRNGYTF. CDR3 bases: TGCGCCAGCAGCCACAGCTCTAGGAGGAATGGCTACACCTTC.

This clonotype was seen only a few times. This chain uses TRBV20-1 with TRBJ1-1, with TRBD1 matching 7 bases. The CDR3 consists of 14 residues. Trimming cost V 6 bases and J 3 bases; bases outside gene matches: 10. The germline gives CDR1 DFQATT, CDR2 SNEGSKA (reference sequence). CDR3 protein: CSAGGTDAYTEAFF. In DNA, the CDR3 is TGCAGTGCGGGAGGGACAGATGCTTACACTGAAGCTTTCTTT.

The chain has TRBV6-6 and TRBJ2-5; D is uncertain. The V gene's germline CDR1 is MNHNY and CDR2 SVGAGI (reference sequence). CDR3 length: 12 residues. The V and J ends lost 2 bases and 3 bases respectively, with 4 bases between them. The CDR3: CASSYAEETQYF. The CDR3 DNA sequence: TGTGCCAGCAGTTACGCAGAAGAGACCCAGTACTTC.

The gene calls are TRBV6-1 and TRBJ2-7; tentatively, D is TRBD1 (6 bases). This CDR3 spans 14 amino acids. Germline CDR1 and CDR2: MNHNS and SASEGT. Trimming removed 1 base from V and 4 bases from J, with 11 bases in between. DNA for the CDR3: TGTGCCAGCAGTGAAGGGACAGCACGATACGAGCAGTACTTC. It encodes CASSEGTARYEQYF.

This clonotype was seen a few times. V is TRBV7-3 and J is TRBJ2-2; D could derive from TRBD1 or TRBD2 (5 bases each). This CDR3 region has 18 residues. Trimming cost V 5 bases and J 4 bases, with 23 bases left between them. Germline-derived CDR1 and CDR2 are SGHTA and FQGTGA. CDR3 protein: CASSIKLPGPWGTGELFF. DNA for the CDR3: TGTGCCAGCAGCATAAAGCTCCCGGGACCCTGGGGCACCGGGGAGCTGTTTTTT.

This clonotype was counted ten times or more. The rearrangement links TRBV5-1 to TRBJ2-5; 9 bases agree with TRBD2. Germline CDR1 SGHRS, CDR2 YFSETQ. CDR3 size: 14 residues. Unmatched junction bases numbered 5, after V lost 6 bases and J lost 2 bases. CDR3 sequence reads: CASKKRGDQETQYF. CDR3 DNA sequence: TGCGCCAGCAAGAAGCGGGGGGATCAAGAGACCCAGTACTTC. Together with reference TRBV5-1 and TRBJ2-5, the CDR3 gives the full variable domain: KAGVTQTPRYLIKTRGQQVTLSCSPISGHRSVSWYQQTPGQGLQFLFEYFSETQRNKGNFPGRFSGRQFSNSRSEMNVSTLELGDSALYLCASKKRGDQETQYFGPGTRLLVL.

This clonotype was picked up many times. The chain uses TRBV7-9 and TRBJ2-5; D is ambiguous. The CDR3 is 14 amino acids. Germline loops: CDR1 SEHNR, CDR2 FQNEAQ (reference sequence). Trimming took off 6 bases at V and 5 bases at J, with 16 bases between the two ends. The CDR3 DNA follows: TGTGCCAGCAGTCAAGCGAAGGGTCGGGAGACCCAGTACTTC. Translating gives CASSQAKGRETQYF.

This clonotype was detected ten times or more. CDR3 residues: CASSDSGQSYNEQFF. The CDR3 nucleotides read TGTGCCAGCAGTGACTCGGGACAATCCTACAATGAGCAGTTCTTC. The chain joins TRBV6-4 to TRBJ2-1; possibly TRBD1 for D (6 bases). The germline V gene encodes CDR1 MRHNA and CDR2 SNTAGT. This CDR3 spans 15 amino acids. Trimming shortened V by 0 bases and J by 1 base, and 7 bases separated the two germline ends.

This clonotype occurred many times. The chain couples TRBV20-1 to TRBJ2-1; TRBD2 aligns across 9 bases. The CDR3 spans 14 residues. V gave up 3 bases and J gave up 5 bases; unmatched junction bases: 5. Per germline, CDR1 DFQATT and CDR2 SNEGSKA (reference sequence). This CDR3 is CSASSSGVHNEQFF. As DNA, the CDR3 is TGCAGTGCTAGCTCTAGCGGGGTTCACAATGAGCAGTTCTTC.

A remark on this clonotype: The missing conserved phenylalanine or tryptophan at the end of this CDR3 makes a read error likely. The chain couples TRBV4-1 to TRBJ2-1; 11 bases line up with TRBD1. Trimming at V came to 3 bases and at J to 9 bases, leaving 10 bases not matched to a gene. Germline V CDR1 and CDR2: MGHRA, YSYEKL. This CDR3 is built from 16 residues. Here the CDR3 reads CASSQTWRTGGFEQFC. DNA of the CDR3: TGCGCCAGCAGCCAGACCTGGAGGACAGGGGGCTTTGAGCAGTTCTGT.

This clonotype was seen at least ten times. The CDR3 region has the DNA TGTGCCAGCAGCTTACGGCCTAGCAGGGGGGAGCAGTACTTC. Protein: CASSLRPSRGEQYF. J is TRBJ2-7 and V is TRBV7-2, with 7 bases matching TRBD1. V shed 2 bases and J 7 bases; nucleotides not matched to a gene: 8. CDR3 length: 14 amino acids. Germline loops: CDR1 SGHTA, CDR2 FQGNSA.

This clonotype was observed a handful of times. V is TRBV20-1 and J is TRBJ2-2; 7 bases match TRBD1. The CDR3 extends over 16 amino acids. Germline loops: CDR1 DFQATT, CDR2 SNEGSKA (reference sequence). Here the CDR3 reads CTHPPVRDSREGELFF. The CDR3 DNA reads TGCACCCACCCCCCAGTACGGGACAGCCGTGAAGGGGAGCTGTTTTTT.

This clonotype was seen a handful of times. The DNA of the CDR3 is TGTGCCAGCAGTTTCGGGCTAGCGGGGATCTACTTC. This encodes CASSFGLAGIYF. The rearrangement links TRBV12-3 or TRBV12-4 to TRBJ2-7; 9 bases are shared with TRBD2. The length of the CDR3 is 12 residues. Trimming removed 3 bases from V and 13 bases from J; junction bases left unmatched: 7.

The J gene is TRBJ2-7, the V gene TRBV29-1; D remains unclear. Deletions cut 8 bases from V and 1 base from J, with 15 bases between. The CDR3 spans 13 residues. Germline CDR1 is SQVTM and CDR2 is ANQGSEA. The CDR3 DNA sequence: TGCAGCATAGTCCAATGGGGTTCCTACGAGCAGTACTTC. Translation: CSIVQWGSYEQYF.

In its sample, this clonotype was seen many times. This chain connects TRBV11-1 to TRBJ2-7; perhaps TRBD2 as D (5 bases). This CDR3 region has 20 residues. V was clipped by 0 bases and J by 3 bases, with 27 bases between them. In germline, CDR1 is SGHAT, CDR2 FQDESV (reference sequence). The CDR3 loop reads CASSLAGDAAYYEPFYEQYF. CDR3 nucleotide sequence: TGTGCCAGCAGCTTAGCCGGGGATGCTGCCTACTACGAACCATTCTACGAGCAGTACTTC.

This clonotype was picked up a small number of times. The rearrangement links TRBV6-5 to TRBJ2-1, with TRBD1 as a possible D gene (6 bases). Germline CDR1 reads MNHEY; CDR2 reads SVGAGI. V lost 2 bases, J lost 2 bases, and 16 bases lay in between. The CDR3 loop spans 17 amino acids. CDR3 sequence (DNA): TGTGCCAGCAGTTACGGGGGCTACGCTAATACCTACAATGAGCAGTTCTTC. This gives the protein CASSYGGYANTYNEQFF.

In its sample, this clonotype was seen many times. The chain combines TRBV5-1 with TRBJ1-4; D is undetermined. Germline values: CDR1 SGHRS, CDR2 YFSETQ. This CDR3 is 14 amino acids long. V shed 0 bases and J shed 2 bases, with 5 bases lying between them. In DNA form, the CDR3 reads TGCGCCAGCAGCTTGGAGTGGACTAATGAAAAACTGTTTTTT. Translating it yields CASSLEWTNEKLFF.

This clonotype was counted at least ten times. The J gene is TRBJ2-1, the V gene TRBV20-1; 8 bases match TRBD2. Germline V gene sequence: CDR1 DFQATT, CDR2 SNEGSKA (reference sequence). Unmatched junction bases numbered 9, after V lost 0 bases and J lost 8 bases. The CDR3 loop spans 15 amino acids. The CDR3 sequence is CSARDPQRGIYEQFF. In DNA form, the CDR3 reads TGCAGTGCTAGAGACCCCCAGCGGGGGATCTATGAGCAGTTCTTC.